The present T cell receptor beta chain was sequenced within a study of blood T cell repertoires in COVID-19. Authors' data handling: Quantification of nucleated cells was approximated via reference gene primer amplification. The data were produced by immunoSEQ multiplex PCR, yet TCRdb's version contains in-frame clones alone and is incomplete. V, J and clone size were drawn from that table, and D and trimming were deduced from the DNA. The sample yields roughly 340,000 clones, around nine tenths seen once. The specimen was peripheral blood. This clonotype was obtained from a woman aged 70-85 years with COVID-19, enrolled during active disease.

The CDR3 is CASSRAGGRGELFF. CDR3 DNA sequence: TGTGCCAGCAGCCGTGCGGGGGGGCGAGGGGAGCTGTTTTTT. V usage is TRBV7-9 and J usage is TRBJ2-2; 9 bases map to TRBD2. Germline V gene lookup returns CDR1 SEHNR and CDR2 FQNEAQ (reference sequence). Trimming at V came to 5 bases and at J to 8 bases, leaving 6 bases not matched to a gene. The CDR3 extends over 14 amino acids. Filled out from reference TRBV7-9 and TRBJ2-2, the complete variable domain reads DTGVSQNPRHKITKRGQNVTFRCDPISEHNRLYWYRQTLGQGPEFLTYFQNEAQLEKSRLLSDRFSAERPKGSFSTLEIQRTEQGDSAMYLCASSRAGGRGELFFGEGSRLTVL.